Included here is one TCR beta chain sequence, with context. As yet, its antigen is unknown. Regarding treatment: around 19 received Ad26.COV2.S at low or high dose, single or two shots; about 5 received placebo; per-sample allocation not given. On day 63 after the first injection, vaccine and placebo recipients gave samples. Aged 18-55 years, donor was enrolled in Boston in 2020. The data were taken from a study of Ad26.COV2.S vaccination and SARS-CoV-2 variants. Across the study: The study gave Ad26.COV2.S intramuscularly, once or twice 56 days apart. Whole-study findings and limits: Comparable non-spike TCR breadth was observed in vaccine and placebo recipients. Measures of TCR breadth and depth may have fallen short of total T cell responses.

Assay: immunoSEQ multiplex PCR; the TCRdb copy retains only in-frame clones and omits some. The sample lists about 350,000 clones; about 89% were seen once. CDR1 SGHVS and CDR2 FNYEAQ come from the germline V gene. CDR3 length: 16 amino acids. The germline V and J ends were trimmed by 5 bases and 0 bases, with 15 bases remaining between them. This TCR was sampled from a person between 18 and 59 years old who received the Ad26.COV2.S COVID-19 vaccine or a placebo. The genes are TRBV7-6 and TRBJ2-3; a weak D match, TRBD1 (6 bases). This material consisted of peripheral blood, taken in a trial of Ad26.COV2.S vaccine versus placebo. The CDR3, as DNA: TGTGCCAGCAGCCACGGGACACTAGTTAGCACAGATACGCAGTATTTT. As protein: CASSHGTLVSTDTQYF.